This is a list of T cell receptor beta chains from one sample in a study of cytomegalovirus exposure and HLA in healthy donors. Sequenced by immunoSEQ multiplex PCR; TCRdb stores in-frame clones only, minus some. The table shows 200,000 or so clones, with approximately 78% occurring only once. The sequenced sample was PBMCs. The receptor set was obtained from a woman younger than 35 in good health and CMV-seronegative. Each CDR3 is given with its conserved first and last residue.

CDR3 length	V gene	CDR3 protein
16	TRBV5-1	CASSHMPTGPNSPLHF
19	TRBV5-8	CASSSIAGGPYAAKNIQYF
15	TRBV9	CASSLLAGAVETQYF
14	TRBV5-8	CASSLTKPRETQYF
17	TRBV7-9	CASSLPPGTGGTGELFF
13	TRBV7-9	CASSPRDTDTQYF
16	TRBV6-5	CASSWGRGGMNTEAFF
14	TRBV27	CASSLLADDNEQFF
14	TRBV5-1	CASSTTQGAHGYTF
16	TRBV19	CASSIRDRGLNQPQHF
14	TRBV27	CASSLGRPTDTQYF
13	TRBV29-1	CSVAEGWEETQYF
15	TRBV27	CASSLSGQPYTEAFF
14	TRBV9	CASSVDSGEGTQYF
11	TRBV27	CASSRAHREYF
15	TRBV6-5	CASRPPTGNNSPLHF
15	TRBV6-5	CASSYVTGGGYEQYF
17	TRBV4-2	CASSQASGQGFYNEQFF
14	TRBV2	CASSERTFDQPQHF
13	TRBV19	CASSITVADTQYF
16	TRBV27	CASSLSLAVNTDTQYF
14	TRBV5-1	CASSLVSGNTEAFF
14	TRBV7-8	CATRPLAGGTEQYF
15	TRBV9	CASSPSGDSTDTQYF
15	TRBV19	CASSMDRDQSYEQYF
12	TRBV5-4	CASSPGGPEAFF
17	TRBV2	CASRLLKDRATNTEAFF
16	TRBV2	CASSVDIRGSTGELFF
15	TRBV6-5	CASSYSRISGNTIYF
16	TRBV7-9	CASSHVGPGQPYGYTF
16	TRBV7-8	CASSLEAGNGANVLTF
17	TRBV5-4	CASSLYAGQGGGQPQHF
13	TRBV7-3	CASSSNRVAGYTF
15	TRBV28	CASSLTQSSGNTIYF
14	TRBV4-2	CASSQGRVSYEQYF
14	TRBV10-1	CASSEQGASRGQYF
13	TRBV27	CASSSRQGGKQYF
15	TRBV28	CASSFLAGGYNEQFF
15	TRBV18	CASSPQDGLNYGYTF
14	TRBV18	CASSPGQVFYGYTF
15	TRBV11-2	CASSKRTGINNEQFF
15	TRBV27	CASKSSRGSYNEQFF
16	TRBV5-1	CASSSERTRNTGELFF
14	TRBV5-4	CASSLTGRVHEQYF
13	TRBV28	CASLWGQGAKAFF
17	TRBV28	CASSGQVGPYSNQPQHF
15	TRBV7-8	CASSFMRDSTDTQYF
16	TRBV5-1	CASSLEGWGGTDTQYF
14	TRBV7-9	CASSFRQGNYEQYF
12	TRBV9	CASSVWEDEQFF
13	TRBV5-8	CASSSGTGAGAFF
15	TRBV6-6	CASSLTGNSNQPQHF
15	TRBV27	CASSRTGGSSYEQYF
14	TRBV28	CASSLTSGSDEQYF
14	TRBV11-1	CASSLAGGPGTQYF